The entry that follows covers one T cell receptor (beta chain) sequence. The antigen is not known. TCRdb fed the 5' RACE reads into MiXCR, producing one record per CDR3 protein. The data hold 550,000 to 700,000 distinct CDR3 sequences, with approximately 18% observed a single time. The data originate from a study of T-cell memory formation after mild COVID-19. Study conclusions and caveats: The study found balanced CD4/CD8 in clones contracting day 15 to 85 and a CD4+ lean in later expanders. Researchers found some responding clones in pre-infection memory, a sign that cross-reactive memory joined. A second wave of clones peaked on day 37, and their SARS-CoV-2 specificity went unconfirmed.

There are 13 residues in the CDR3. The germline V gene has CDR1 SGHTA and CDR2 FQGTGA. Trimming pared 5 bases from V and 6 bases from J, leaving 12 bases between. The sequence was collected from an adult woman who had mild COVID-19 (a few samples of this study predate the infection). Cell type and time point are not known. The material sequenced was PBMCs or a T cell subset sorted from them (not recorded which). This sequence joins TRBV7-3 and TRBJ2-3; D is ambiguous. Here the CDR3 reads CASSPISSDTQYF. The DNA of the CDR3 is TGTGCCAGCAGCCCGATTTCATCTGATACGCAGTATTTT.